Listed below are T cell receptor beta chains from one sample, sequenced in a study. TCRdb independently ran MiXCR on the 5' RACE reads; one entry per CDR3 protein. This table holds fewer than 75,000 distinct CDR3 sequences, about 25% found once. What was sequenced was tumor-infiltrating Tregs sorted from the breast tumor. Receptor source: a female donor with breast cancer. Each CDR3 is given with its conserved first and last residue. D genes are given only for firm matches. For some rows the clone size is stated as once, few or many, or as a class when expanded; others skip it.

>NA|TRBJ1-2|NA|TRBV6-6
TGTGCCAGCAATTTCGGCTGGCAGGGAGGTAATGGCTACACCTTC
CASNFGWQGGNGYTF
>TRBD2|TRBJ2-1|few|TRBV20-1
TGCAGTGCTGAGGGACTAGCGGGCGTCAATGAGCAGTTCTTC
CSAEGLAGVNEQFF
>NA|TRBJ2-3|few|TRBV10-3
TGTGCCATCAGATCCGTGGATACGCAGTATTTT
CAIRSVDTQYF
>NA|TRBJ1-6|many|TRBV6-5
TGTGCCACCCGGGACAAAATGTATTCACCCCTCCACTTT
CATRDKMYSPLHF
>TRBD2|TRBJ2-7|many|TRBV20-1
TGCAGTGCTGAGAAGAGCGGGAACTACGAGCAGTACTTC
CSAEKSGNYEQYF
>NA|TRBJ1-5|NA|TRBV7-2
TGTGCCAGCAGCTTAGGGGGGTGGAGCAATCAGCCCCAGCATTTT
CASSLGGWSNQPQHF
>TRBD1|TRBJ1-2|medium-sized|TRBV9
TGTGCCAGCAGCGTAACAGGGGAATCCTTTGGCTACACCTTC
CASSVTGESFGYTF
>NA|TRBJ2-5|few|TRBV6-5
TGTGCCAGCAGTTCGCTCCAAGAGACCCAGTACTTC
CASSSLQETQYF
>NA|TRBJ2-2|NA|TRBV5-1
TGCGCCAGCAGCTTGGTGGGACCCGGGGAGCTGTTTTTT
CASSLVGPGELFF
>TRBD2|TRBJ2-1|many|TRBV24-1
TGTGCCACCCCAAGGACAGCACGCGGGAGGGTCCTCTCCTACAATGAGCAGTTCTTC
CATPRTARGRVLSYNEQFF
>TRBD2|TRBJ2-1|many|TRBV20-1
TGCAGTGCTAGATTGGCTAGCGGGAGGACTGAGCAGTTCTTC
CSARLASGRTEQFF
>NA|TRBJ1-2|NA|TRBV5-8
TGTGCCAGCAGCTTGAGGGGGGCACAGGGCTTCTCCTATGGCTACACCTTC
CASSLRGAQGFSYGYTF
>NA|TRBJ2-7|NA|TRBV5-1
TGCGCCAGCAAACCCGGAGGGGGCGGGAGACCCCACGAGCAGTACTTC
CASKPGGGGRPHEQYF
>NA|TRBJ2-1|NA|TRBV7-8
TGTGCCAGCAGCTTAGCTTCGTTCTTTGCAGACAATGAGCAGTTCTTC
CASSLASFFADNEQFF
>TRBD2|TRBJ2-1|NA|TRBV6-6
TGTGCCAGCAGCCTACCAACTAGCGGGGGGGCCAATGAGCAGTTCTTC
CASSLPTSGGANEQFF
>TRBD1|TRBJ1-3|few|TRBV19
TGTGCCAGTTTTACAGGGGGCGCTGGAAACACCATATATTTT
CASFTGGAGNTIYF
>TRBD2|TRBJ2-7|NA|TRBV19
TGTGCCAGTAGTGATAGCGGGCGGGACGACGAGCAGTACTTC
CASSDSGRDDEQYF
>TRBD1|TRBJ2-7|few|TRBV5-1
TGCGCCAGCAGCGTGGACAGGGCGTCCTACGAGCAGTACTTC
CASSVDRASYEQYF
>NA|TRBJ2-3|NA|TRBV20-1
TGCAGTGACTTGGCGGGGCGGACAGATACGCAGTATTTT
CSDLAGRTDTQYF
>NA|TRBJ1-2|few|TRBV29-1
TGCAGCGTCCCGGGACAAAGGGGTGGCTACACCTTC
CSVPGQRGGYTF
>TRBD2|TRBJ2-7|NA|TRBV7-8
TGTGCCAGCAGCCCAGGGGGACTAGCGGCATCCTACGAGCAGTACTTC
CASSPGGLAASYEQYF
>TRBD2|TRBJ2-5|NA|TRBV7-9
TGTGCCAGCAGCCCGGGGACTAGCCGTCAAGAGACCCAGTACTTC
CASSPGTSRQETQYF
>NA|TRBJ1-1|NA|TRBV5-1
TGCGCCAGCAGCTTGGCCGACAGGCCTAGGGTGAGCACTGAAGCTTTCTTT
CASSLADRPRVSTEAFF
>TRBD2|TRBJ2-7|NA|TRBV7-2
TGTGCCAGCAGCTTTTTCCCTAGCGGGACCTCCTACGAGCAGTACTTC
CASSFFPSGTSYEQYF
>TRBD1|TRBJ2-2|few|TRBV5-1
TGCGCCAGCAGCCATAGGACAGGGTCCGGCACCGGGGAGCTGTTTTTT
CASSHRTGSGTGELFF
>NA|TRBJ2-6|NA|TRBV9
TGTGCCAGCAGCCCTCGGGTCTTCTCTAAGGCCAACGTCCTGACTTTC
CASSPRVFSKANVLTF
>NA|TRBJ2-5|NA|TRBV20-1
TGCAGTGCTGCTAGCGATTCTTTTACCCAAGAGTCCCAGTACTTC
CSAASDSFTQESQYF
>NA|TRBJ1-1|NA|TRBV30
TGTGCCTGGAATCTTCTGGGGGACACTGAAGCTTTCTTT
CAWNLLGDTEAFF
>NA|TRBJ2-7|few|TRBV25-1
TGTGCCAGCAGTGAGAAGTCAGGATCCTACGAGCAGTACTTC
CASSEKSGSYEQYF
>TRBD1|TRBJ1-2|NA|TRBV6-2/TRBV6-3
TGTGTCAGCACCCACGGACAGGGCGGCTATGGCTACACCTTC
CVSTHGQGGYGYTF
>NA|TRBJ1-2|few|TRBV6-5
TGTGCCAGTGGCCGGGGGCTATCTAACTATGGCTACACCTTC
CASGRGLSNYGYTF
>TRBD1|TRBJ2-2|few|TRBV10-3
TGTGCCATCAGTCGACAGGGAGTAGACACCGGGGAGCTGTTTTTT
CAISRQGVDTGELFF
>NA|TRBJ1-6|NA|TRBV5-1
TGCGCCAGCAGCTTGGCCGGGCACGACGGTCGTTCACCCCTCCACTTT
CASSLAGHDGRSPLHF
>NA|TRBJ1-5|NA|TRBV7-9
TGTGCCAGCAGCTTGAGCGGTCAGGGCGGGCAGCCCCAGCATTTT
CASSLSGQGGQPQHF
>TRBD2|TRBJ2-1|many|TRBV6-1
TGTGCCAGCAGTGAAAGGGGACTAGCGGGGCCCTCCTACAATGAGCAGTTCTTC
CASSERGLAGPSYNEQFF
>NA|TRBJ1-6|many|TRBV9
TGTGCCAGCAGCGTAGCTCAGGGAGGTTCACCCCTCCACTTT
CASSVAQGGSPLHF
>NA|TRBJ1-2|few|TRBV3-1
TGTGCCAGCAGCCAAGGCGCTCCGGGCTATATCTATGGCTACACCTTC
CASSQGAPGYIYGYTF
>TRBD1|TRBJ2-7|NA|TRBV18
TGTGCCAGCTCACCACGAGGACGACAGGGCGCGGACGAGCAGTACTTC
CASSPRGRQGADEQYF
>NA|TRBJ2-3|NA|TRBV5-1
TGCGCCAGCAGCCTTGACCGGGGAACAGATACGCAGTATTTT
CASSLDRGTDTQYF
>TRBD2|TRBJ2-1|few|TRBV4-2
TGTGCCAGCAGCCAAGCGTTTTCCAGCGGGAGTCGAAATGAGCAGTTCTTC
CASSQAFSSGSRNEQFF
>NA|TRBJ2-2|NA|TRBV5-6
TGTGCCAGCAGTTTTGGGAGAACCGGGGAGCTGTTTTTT
CASSFGRTGELFF
>NA|TRBJ2-2|NA|TRBV5-1
TGCGCCAGCAGCATAGAGGGGGGCGCGTCCGGGGAGCTGTTTTTT
CASSIEGGASGELFF